These T cell receptor beta chains were read from a single sample in a study of identical twins. TCRdb passed the 5' RACE reads through MiXCR, listing each CDR3 protein once. The sample includes 700,000 to 950,000 distinct CDR3 sequences, approximately 13% of them seen just once. A further study also used this sample, focusing on yellow fever vaccine responses in identical twins.

Sequenced: PBMCs. Receptors originate from a woman under 30 in good health. Each CDR3 is given with its conserved first and last residue. D genes are given only for firm matches. Size values are once, few and many counts, or a class for expanded clones, and some rows have none.

>.|few|TRBV6-5|TRBJ2-3
TGTGCCAGCAGTTACTCGAGAAGAGGCCCATGGGGCACAGATACGCAGTATTTT
CASSYSRRGPWGTDTQYF
>TRBD2|.|TRBV5-1|TRBJ2-5
TGCGCCAGCAGAGGGGGGATTGGGACTAGCGGCCTACAAGAGACCCAGTACTTC
CASRGGIGTSGLQETQYF
>TRBD1|.|TRBV2|TRBJ1-3
TGTGCCAGCAGTGAAGCTCTTTGGACAGGGGTTGGAAACACCATATATTTT
CASSEALWTGVGNTIYF
>.|.|TRBV18|TRBJ1-2
TGTGCCAGCTCACCACCGGAAAGGGGTACCGGGAACTATGGCTACACCTTC
CASSPPERGTGNYGYTF
>TRBD2|few|TRBV6-2/TRBV6-3|TRBJ2-1
TGTGCCAGCGCGGGAGTCGGTTACAATGAGCAGTTCTTC
CASAGVGYNEQFF
>TRBD1|.|TRBV28|TRBJ2-7
TGTGCCAGCAGTTTTCAGGGACAGGCCTCCTACGAGCAGTACTTC
CASSFQGQASYEQYF
>TRBD2|.|TRBV7-9|TRBJ2-7
TGTGCCAGCAGCCTGGGGGGACTAGTGTCTAACGAGCAGTACTTC
CASSLGGLVSNEQYF
>.|many|TRBV28|TRBJ2-1
TGTGCCAGCAGTTTACGTCGGACAACCTACAATGAGCAGTTCTTC
CASSLRRTTYNEQFF
>TRBD2|.|TRBV5-1|TRBJ2-1
TGCGCCAGCAGCGTAACCGGGACTAGCGGGCCCCCCGGCTACAATGAGCAGTTCTTC
CASSVTGTSGPPGYNEQFF
>.|few|TRBV7-9|TRBJ2-1
TGTGCCAGCAGCTTAATATGGAGCTCCTACAATGAGCAGTTCTTC
CASSLIWSSYNEQFF
>.|few|TRBV19|TRBJ2-1
TGTGCCAGTAGTCCTCTGCCCGTTTTTTACAATGAGCAGTTCTTC
CASSPLPVFYNEQFF
>.|.|TRBV7-9|TRBJ1-5
TGTGCCAGCAGCCTAGAGGATTTCTATAGCAATCAGCCCCAGCATTTT
CASSLEDFYSNQPQHF
>TRBD1|few|TRBV10-1|TRBJ1-6
TGCGCCAGCAGTGGGTCGACAGGGGATAATTCACCCCTCCACTTT
CASSGSTGDNSPLHF
>TRBD2|.|TRBV3-1|TRBJ2-1
TGTGCCAGCAGCCAATATAGCGGGAGGGAAGGCAATGAGCAGTTCTTC
CASSQYSGREGNEQFF
>.|few|TRBV12-3/TRBV12-4|TRBJ2-3
TGTGCCAGCAGTTCCCCAGGGGTTGGCACAGATACGCAGTATTTT
CASSSPGVGTDTQYF
>TRBD2|few|TRBV5-1|TRBJ2-5
TGCGCCAGCACTGGGACTAGCGGCCAAGAGACCCAGTACTTC
CASTGTSGQETQYF
>.|few|TRBV12-3/TRBV12-4|TRBJ2-3
TGTGCCAGCAGCCCACGGGGGCGGAGGACAGATACGCAGTATTTT
CASSPRGRRTDTQYF
>.|.|TRBV12-5|TRBJ2-5
TGTGCTAGTGGTATCGGACAGCCTTTCCAAGAGACCCAGTACTTC
CASGIGQPFQETQYF
>TRBD1|few|TRBV7-9|TRBJ2-4
TGTGCCAGCAGCGCCCTGACAGGGTTAGCCAAAAACATTCAGTACTTC
CASSALTGLAKNIQYF
>.|.|TRBV11-3|TRBJ2-3
TGTGCCAGCAGCTTAACGAGGGGAGGCGATACGCAGTATTTT
CASSLTRGGDTQYF
>TRBD2|.|TRBV12-3/TRBV12-4|TRBJ2-3
TGTGCCAGCAGTCCTATAGCGGGGGGGCGTTATACGCAGTATTTT
CASSPIAGGRYTQYF
>.|.|TRBV7-6|TRBJ2-2
TGTGCCAGCAGCTCGGACATAGCGGATAGAAACACCGGGGAGCTGTTTTTT
CASSSDIADRNTGELFF
>.|many|TRBV28|TRBJ1-2
TGTGCCAGCAGTATGCCCCTAAGAAACTATGGCTACACCTTC
CASSMPLRNYGYTF
>.|few|TRBV5-6|TRBJ1-1
TGTGCCAGCAGCATTGGAATCCAGGTTGAAGCTTTCTTT
CASSIGIQVEAFF
>.|few|TRBV28|TRBJ1-5
TGTGCCAGCATTGGGGGGGCATCGGGCAATCAGCCCCAGCATTTT
CASIGGASGNQPQHF